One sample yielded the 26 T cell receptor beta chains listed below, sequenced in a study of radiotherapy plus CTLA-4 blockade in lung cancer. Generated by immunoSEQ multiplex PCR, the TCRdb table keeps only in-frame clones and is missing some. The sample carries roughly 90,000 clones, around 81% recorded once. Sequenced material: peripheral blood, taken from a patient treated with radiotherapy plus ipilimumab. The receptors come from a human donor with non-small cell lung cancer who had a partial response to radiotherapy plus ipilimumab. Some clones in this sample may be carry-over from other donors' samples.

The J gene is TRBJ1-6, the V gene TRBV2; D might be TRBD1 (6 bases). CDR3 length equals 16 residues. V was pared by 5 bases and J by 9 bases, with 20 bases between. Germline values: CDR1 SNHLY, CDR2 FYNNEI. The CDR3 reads CASSSRQAGGGSPLHF. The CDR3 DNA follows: TGTGCCAGCAGTAGTCGACAGGCCGGGGGGGGTTCACCCCTCCACTTT.

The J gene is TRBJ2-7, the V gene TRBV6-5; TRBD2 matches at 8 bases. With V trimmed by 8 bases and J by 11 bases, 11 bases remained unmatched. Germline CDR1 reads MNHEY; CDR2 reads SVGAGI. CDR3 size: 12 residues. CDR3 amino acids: CASRAVGTREYF. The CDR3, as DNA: TGTGCCAGCCGAGCGGTTGGGACTAGAGAGTACTTC.

The CDR3 bases are TGTGCCAGCAGCTTCGGAACAGCCGTGGGCACTGAAGCTTTCTTT. It codes for CASSFGTAVGTEAFF. This chain joins TRBV7-2 and TRBJ1-1; D is uncertain. Germline loops: CDR1 SGHTA, CDR2 FQGNSA. V shed 3 bases and J shed 4 bases, with 15 bases lying between them. CDR3 length equals 15 residues. The full variable domain, with the rest looked up from reference TRBV7-2 and TRBJ1-1, is GAGVSQSPSNKVTEKGKDVELRCDPISGHTALYWYRQSLGQGLEFLIYFQGNSAPDKSGLPSDRFSAERTGGSVSTLTIQRTQQEDSAVYLCASSFGTAVGTEAFFGQGTRLTVV.

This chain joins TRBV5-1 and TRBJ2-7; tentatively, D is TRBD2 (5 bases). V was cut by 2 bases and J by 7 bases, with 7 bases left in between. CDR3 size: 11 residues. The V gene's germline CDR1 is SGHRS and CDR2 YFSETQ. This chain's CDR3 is CASSFRGEQYF. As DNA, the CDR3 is TGCGCCAGCAGCTTCAGAGGGGAGCAGTACTTC.

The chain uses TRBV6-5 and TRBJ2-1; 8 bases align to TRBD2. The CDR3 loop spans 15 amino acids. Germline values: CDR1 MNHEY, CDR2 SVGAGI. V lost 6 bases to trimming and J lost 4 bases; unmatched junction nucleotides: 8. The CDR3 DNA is TGTGCCAGCAGGGCCGATAGCGGGGCTTACAATGAGCAGTTCTTC. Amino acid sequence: CASRADSGAYNEQFF.

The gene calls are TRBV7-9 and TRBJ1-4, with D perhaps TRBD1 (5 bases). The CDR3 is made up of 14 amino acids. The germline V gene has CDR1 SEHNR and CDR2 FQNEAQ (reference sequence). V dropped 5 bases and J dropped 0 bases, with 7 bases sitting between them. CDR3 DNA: TGTGCCAGCAGCCCAGGGTCAACTAATGAAAAACTGTTTTTT. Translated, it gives CASSPGSTNEKLFF.

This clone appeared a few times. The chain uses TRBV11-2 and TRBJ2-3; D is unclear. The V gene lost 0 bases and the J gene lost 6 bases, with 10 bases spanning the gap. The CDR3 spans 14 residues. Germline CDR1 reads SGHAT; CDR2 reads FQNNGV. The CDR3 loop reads CASSLDRSLDTQYF. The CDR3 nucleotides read TGTGCCAGCAGCTTAGATCGGTCCCTGGATACGCAGTATTTT.

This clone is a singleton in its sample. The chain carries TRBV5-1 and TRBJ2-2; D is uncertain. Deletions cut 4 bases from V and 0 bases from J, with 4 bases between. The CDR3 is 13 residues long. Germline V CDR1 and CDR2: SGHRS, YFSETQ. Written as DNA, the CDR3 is TGCGCCAGCAGCCAATCGAACACCGGGGAGCTGTTTTTT. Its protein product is CASSQSNTGELFF.

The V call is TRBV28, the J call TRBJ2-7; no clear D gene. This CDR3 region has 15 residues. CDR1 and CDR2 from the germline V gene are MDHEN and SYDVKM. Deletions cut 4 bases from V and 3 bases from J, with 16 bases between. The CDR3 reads CASSSPRSGVYEQYF. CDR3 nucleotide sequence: TGTGCCAGCAGTTCCCCTAGATCTGGAGTCTACGAGCAGTACTTC.

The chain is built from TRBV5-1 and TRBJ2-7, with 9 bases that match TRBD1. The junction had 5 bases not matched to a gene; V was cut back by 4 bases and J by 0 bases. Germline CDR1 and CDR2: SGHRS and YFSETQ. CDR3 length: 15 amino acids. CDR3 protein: CASSERQGGSYEQYF. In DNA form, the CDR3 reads TGCGCCAGCAGCGAACGACAGGGGGGCTCCTACGAGCAGTACTTC.

The CDR3 region is CSATILGRGNEKLFF. The DNA for the CDR3 is TGCAGCGCAACTATACTTGGCCGGGGTAATGAAAAACTGTTTTTT. The chain links TRBV29-1 to TRBJ1-4; D remains unclear. CDR1 SQVTM and CDR2 ANQGSEA come from the germline V gene. The CDR3 sequence is 15 residues long. Between the trimmed V and J ends, which lost 7 bases and 4 bases, there was a span of 19 bases.

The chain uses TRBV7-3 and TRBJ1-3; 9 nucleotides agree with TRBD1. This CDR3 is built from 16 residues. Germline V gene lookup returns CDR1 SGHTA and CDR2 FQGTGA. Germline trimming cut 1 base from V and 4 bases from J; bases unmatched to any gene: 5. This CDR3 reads CASSLIPGQGGNTIYF. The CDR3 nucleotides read TGTGCCAGCAGCTTAATCCCCGGACAGGGGGGAAACACCATATATTTT.

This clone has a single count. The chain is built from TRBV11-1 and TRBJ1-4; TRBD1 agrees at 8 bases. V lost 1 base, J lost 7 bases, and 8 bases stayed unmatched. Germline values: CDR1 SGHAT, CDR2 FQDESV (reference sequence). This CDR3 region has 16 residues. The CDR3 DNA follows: TGTGCCAGCAGCTTAGGTCAGGGGGCGCGGCCTGAAAAACTGTTTTTT. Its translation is CASSLGQGARPEKLFF.

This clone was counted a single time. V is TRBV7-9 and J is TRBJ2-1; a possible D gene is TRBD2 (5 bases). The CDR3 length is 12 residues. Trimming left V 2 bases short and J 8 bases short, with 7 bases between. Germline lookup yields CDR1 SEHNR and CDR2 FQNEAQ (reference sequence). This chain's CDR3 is CASSLNGDEQFF. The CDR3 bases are TGTGCCAGCAGCTTAAACGGGGATGAGCAGTTCTTC.

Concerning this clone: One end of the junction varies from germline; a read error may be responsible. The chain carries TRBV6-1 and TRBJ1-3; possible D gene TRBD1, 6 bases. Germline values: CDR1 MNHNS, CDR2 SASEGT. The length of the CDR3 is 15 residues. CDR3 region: CASREEGHSGYTIYF. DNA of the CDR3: TGTGCCAGCAGGGAAGAGGGACATTCGGGGTACACCATATATTTT.

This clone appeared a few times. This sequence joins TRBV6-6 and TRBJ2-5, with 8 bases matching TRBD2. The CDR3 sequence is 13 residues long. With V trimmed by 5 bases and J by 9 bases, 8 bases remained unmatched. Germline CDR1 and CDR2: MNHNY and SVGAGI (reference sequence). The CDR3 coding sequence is TGTGCCAGCAGTCTCGGGACTAGGGGTCCCCAGTACTTC. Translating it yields CASSLGTRGPQYF.

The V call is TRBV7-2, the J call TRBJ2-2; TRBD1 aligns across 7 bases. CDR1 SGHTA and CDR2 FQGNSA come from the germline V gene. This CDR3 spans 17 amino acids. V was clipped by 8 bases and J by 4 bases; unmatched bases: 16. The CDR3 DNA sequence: TGTGCCAGCGGGTCTCTCAGAGGGGGCGGTGTCACCGGGGAGCTGTTTTTT. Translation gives CASGSLRGGGVTGELFF.

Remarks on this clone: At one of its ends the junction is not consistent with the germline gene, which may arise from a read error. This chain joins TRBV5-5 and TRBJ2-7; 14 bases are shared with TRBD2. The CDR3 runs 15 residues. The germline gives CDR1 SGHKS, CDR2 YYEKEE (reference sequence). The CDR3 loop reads CVSSQTSGRAYEQYF. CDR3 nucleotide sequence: TGTGTCAGCAGCCAGACTAGCGGGAGGGCCTACGAGCAGTACTTC.

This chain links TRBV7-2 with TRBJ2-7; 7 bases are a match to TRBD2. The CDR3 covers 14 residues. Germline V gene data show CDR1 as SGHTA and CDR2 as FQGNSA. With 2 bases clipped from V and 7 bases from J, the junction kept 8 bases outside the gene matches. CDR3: CASSLSGAPWEQYF. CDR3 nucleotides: TGTGCCAGCAGCTTAAGCGGGGCGCCTTGGGAGCAGTACTTC. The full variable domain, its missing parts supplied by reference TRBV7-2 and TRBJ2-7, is GAGVSQSPSNKVTEKGKDVELRCDPISGHTALYWYRQSLGQGLEFLIYFQGNSAPDKSGLPSDRFSAERTGGSVSTLTIQRTQQEDSAVYLCASSLSGAPWEQYFGPGTRLTVT.

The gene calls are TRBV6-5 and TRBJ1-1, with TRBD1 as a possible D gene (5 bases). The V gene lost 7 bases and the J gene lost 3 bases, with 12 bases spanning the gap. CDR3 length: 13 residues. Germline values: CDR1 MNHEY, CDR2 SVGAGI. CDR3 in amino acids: CASTNRGDTEAFF. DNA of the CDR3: TGTGCCAGCACCAACCGGGGGGACACTGAAGCTTTCTTT.

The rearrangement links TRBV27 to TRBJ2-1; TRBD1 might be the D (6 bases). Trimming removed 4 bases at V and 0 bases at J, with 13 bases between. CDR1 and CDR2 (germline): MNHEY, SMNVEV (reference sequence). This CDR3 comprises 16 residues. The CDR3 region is CASSSTGSSSYNEQFF. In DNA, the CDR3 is TGTGCCAGCAGTTCCACAGGGTCCAGCTCCTACAATGAGCAGTTCTTC.

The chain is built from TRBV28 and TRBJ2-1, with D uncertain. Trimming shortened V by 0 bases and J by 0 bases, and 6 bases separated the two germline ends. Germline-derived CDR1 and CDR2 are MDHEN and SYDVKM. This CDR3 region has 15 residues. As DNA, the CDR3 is TGTGCCAGCAGTTTATGGCGGAGCTCCTACAATGAGCAGTTCTTC. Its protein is CASSLWRSSYNEQFF.

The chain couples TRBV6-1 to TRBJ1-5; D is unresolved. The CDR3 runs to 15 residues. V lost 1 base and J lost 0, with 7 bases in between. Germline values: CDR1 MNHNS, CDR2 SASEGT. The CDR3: CASSEGRSSNQPQHF. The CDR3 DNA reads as TGTGCCAGCAGTGAAGGACGGAGTAGCAATCAGCCCCAGCATTTT.

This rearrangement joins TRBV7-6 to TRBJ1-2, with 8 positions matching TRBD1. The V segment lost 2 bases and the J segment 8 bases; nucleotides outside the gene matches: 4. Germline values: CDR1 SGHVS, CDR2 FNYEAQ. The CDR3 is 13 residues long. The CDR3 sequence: CASSLTTGEGYTF. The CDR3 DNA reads TGTGCCAGCAGCTTAACGACAGGGGAGGGCTACACCTTC.

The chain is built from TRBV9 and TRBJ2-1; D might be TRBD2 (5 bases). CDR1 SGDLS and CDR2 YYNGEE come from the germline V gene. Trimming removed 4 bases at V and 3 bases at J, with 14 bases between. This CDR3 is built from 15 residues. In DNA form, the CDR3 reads TGTGCCAGCAGCACCCCCCCGGGGTTCTACAATGAGCAGTTCTTC. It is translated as CASSTPPGFYNEQFF.

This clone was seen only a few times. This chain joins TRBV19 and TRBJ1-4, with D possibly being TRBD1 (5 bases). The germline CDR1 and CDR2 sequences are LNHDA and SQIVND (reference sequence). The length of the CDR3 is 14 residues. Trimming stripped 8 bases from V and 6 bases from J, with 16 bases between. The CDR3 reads CASSDTGRDEKLFF. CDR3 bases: TGTGCCAGTTCGGACACCGGCCGCGATGAAAAACTGTTTTTT.